This TCR beta chain was found in a study of CD8 T cells in Susac syndrome. cDNA came from approximately 0.5 to 1 ug RNA primed by random hexamers. Each CDR3 protein is one row after TCRdb ran MiXCR on the immunoSEQ multiplex PCR reads. Here the sample spans about 130,000 distinct CDR3 sequences, around 94% being singletons. Deletions cut 5 bases from V and 2 bases from J, with 10 bases between. CDR1 is DFQATT and CDR2 is SNEGSKA in the germline V gene (reference sequence). The CDR3 totals 13 residues. Input material: CD4+ T cells from PBMCs. The chain carries TRBV20-1 and TRBJ1-5, with D uncertain. This clonotype originated in a human donor in good health. The CDR3 sequence: CSAHSGGNQPQHF. In DNA form, the CDR3 reads TGCAGTGCTCATTCAGGTGGCAATCAGCCCCAGCATTTT.